One sample yielded the 11 T cell receptor beta chains listed below, sequenced in a study of circulating CD8 cells and anti-PD-1 response in melanoma. TCR libraries were prepared from roughly 14 ng of total RNA with the QIAseq Immune Repertoire TCR panel. TCRdb used MiXCR to reprocess the reads, holding one entry per CDR3 protein. This table holds about 660 distinct CDR3 sequences, around 7% found once. Sorting of live CD3+CD8+TCRalphabeta+ cells by PD-1 and/or TIGIT gave four subsets. The specimen was CD8+ T cells from PBMCs, collected at baseline or after one month of anti-PD-1 therapy (not recorded which). Receptors were obtained from a human donor with melanoma.

This clonotype is categorized as medium-sized. One end of the junction fails to match germline, which may point to a read error. The chain has TRBV28 and TRBJ1-2; D possibly corresponds to TRBD1 (6 bases). The CDR3 sequence is 13 residues long. Per germline, CDR1 MDHEN and CDR2 SYDVKM. The CDR3 region has the DNA TGTGCCAGCAGTCCAACAGGGAACTATGGCTACGCCTTC. It is translated as CASSPTGNYGYAF.

This clonotype is medium-sized. This sequence joins TRBV6-2 or TRBV6-3 and TRBJ2-5, with no clear D. Trimming removed 8 bases from V and 2 bases from J, with 12 bases in between. Germline CDR1 reads MNHEY; CDR2 reads SVGEGT. The CDR3 length is 13 residues. The CDR3 protein is CASGPGEQETQYF. Here the CDR3 DNA reads TGTGCCAGCGGTCCGGGCGAACAAGAGACCCAGTACTTC.

This clonotype is termed large. CDR3 residues: CASSEEQDFDSTDTQYF. CDR3 bases: TGTGCCAGCAGTGAAGAACAAGACTTCGATAGCACAGATACGCAGTATTTT. The chain uses TRBV2 and TRBJ2-3; the D is unclear. The CDR3 spans 17 residues. The germline V gene encodes CDR1 SNHLY and CDR2 FYNNEI. The V end was cut by 1 base, the J end by 0 bases, with 14 bases between.

This clonotype is large (0.1 to 1%) in the sample. Written as DNA, the CDR3 is TGTGCCAGCAGTTACTCGATCGAGCAAGAGACCCAGTACTTC. Translating gives CASSYSIEQETQYF. The V call is TRBV6-6, the J call TRBJ2-5; D remains ambiguous. The germline V and J ends were trimmed by 0 bases and 2 bases, with 7 bases remaining between them. CDR1 and CDR2 (germline): MNHNY, SVGAGI (reference sequence). The CDR3 has 14 residues.

By sample share, this clonotype is medium-sized. This chain links TRBV4-2 with TRBJ2-7; tentatively, D is TRBD2 (6 bases). CDR3 length: 14 residues. Germline-derived CDR1 and CDR2 are LGHNA and YNFKEQ. V gave up 0 bases and J gave up 3 bases, with 9 bases separating them. In DNA form, the CDR3 reads TGTGCCAGCAGCCAAGACGGGACTGGCTACGAGCAGTACTTC. Translated, it gives CASSQDGTGYEQYF.

This clonotype was picked up one time. A read error may explain this, as a much larger clone is one base away. V is TRBV6-2 or TRBV6-3 and J is TRBJ2-5; D uncertain. The CDR3 loop spans 13 amino acids. Germline lookup yields CDR1 MNHEY and CDR2 SVGEGT. CDR3 DNA sequence: TGTGCCCGCAGTCCGGGCGAACAAGAGACCCAGTACTTC. It specifies CARSPGEQETQYF.

The rearrangement uses TRBV4-1 and TRBJ1-2; D is unresolved. The V end lost 0 bases, the J end lost 5 bases, and 7 bases lay between the germline ends. CDR1 and CDR2 from the germline V gene are MGHRA and YSYEKL. CDR3 length equals 13 residues. CDR3 sequence (DNA): TGCGCCAGCAGCCAAGATGGCATTTATGGCTACACCTTC. It specifies CASSQDGIYGYTF.

Concerning this clonotype: The junction and the germline gene differ at one end; a read error may be behind it. The chain uses TRBV6-1 and TRBJ2-2; a weak D match, TRBD1 (6 bases). Germline CDR1 MNHNS, CDR2 SASEGT. The CDR3 length is 14 residues. The CDR3 loop reads CASSWDMAAGELLF. The CDR3, as DNA: TGTGCCAGCAGTTGGGACATGGCGGCCGGGGAGCTGCTTTTT.

By share, this clonotype ranks as large. The J gene is TRBJ2-3, the V gene TRBV19; 11 bases match TRBD2. After removal of 3 bases from V and 4 bases from J, the junction contained 6 bases not matched to a gene. This CDR3 region has 16 residues. The V gene's germline CDR1 is LNHDA and CDR2 SQIVND (reference sequence). Written as DNA, the CDR3 is TGTGCCAGTAGTATCATAGCGGGGGGGCCGTCAGATACGCAGTATTTT. Its protein product is CASSIIAGGPSDTQYF.

By sample fraction, this clonotype is large. The chain has TRBV4-2 and TRBJ2-3, with D tentatively TRBD2 (5 bases). The V end lost 1 base, the J end lost 4 bases, and 12 bases lay between the germline ends. CDR1 and CDR2 from the germline V gene are LGHNA and YNFKEQ. The CDR3 runs to 15 residues. CDR3 sequence reads: CASSQGGLDADTQYF. The CDR3 DNA reads as TGTGCCAGCAGCCAAGGCGGGCTTGATGCAGATACGCAGTATTTT.

This clonotype is deemed large (0.1 to 1%). The gene calls are TRBV2 and TRBJ2-3; 8 bases are shared with TRBD2. The CDR3 consists of 19 residues. The junction had 15 bases not matched to a gene; V was cut back by 2 bases and J by 2 bases. Germline V gene sequence: CDR1 SNHLY, CDR2 FYNNEI. Here the CDR3 DNA reads TGTGCCAGCAGTGAATCGTGGCTAGCGGGTTACCTGAACACAGATACGCAGTATTTT. Translating it yields CASSESWLAGYLNTDTQYF.